This T cell receptor beta chain came from a study of T cell repertoires in cytomegalovirus infection (dated by TCRdb to about 2019). For the wider study: Donor HLA type was relevant to the analysis, because carriage of CMV infection together with the matching HLA type was indicated by public TCR beta signatures. Overall study results and their limits: The ex vivo response was dominated by HLA-C-restricted CMV-specific TCR beta clonotypes, and the single most frequent clonotype in two of eight donors was supplied by these HLA-C-restricted clonotypes. In both this cohort and an independent cohort of 352 donors, the cumulative frequency of public TCR beta family members distinguished carriers of CMV infection plus the relevant HLA type.

Sequencing relied on an Illumina HiSeq 1500. Through fastp at Q25 and MiXCR, TCRdb rebuilt clones from the public reads, retaining in-frame beta chains. Merged by CDR3 protein, the rows form single entries marked with the most common genes and DNA. Present in this sample are 450,000 to 600,000 distinct CDR3 sequences, approximately 11% of which were seen just once. In total, the top ten clones hold more than 8.5% of the sample. Reading from cysteine to phenylalanine, the CDR3 counts 13 amino acids. CDR3 DNA is the only sequence kept; it has 39 bases, read in frame from the first base. V is clipped by 5 bases and J by 4 bases, and the sequence between their germline boundaries is 12 bases long. This clonotype was counted ten times or more. The clone's antigen remains unknown. Base quality data are lacking; no much larger clone is found one base away.

Material: PBMCs. The chain is made from TRBV12-3 or TRBV12-4 and TRBJ2-7, with the D gene too uncertain to name. The sequence came from a human donor in good health (CMV status not recorded). Some clones in this sample may be carry-over from other donors' samples. The CDR3 has the sequence CASSPQTSYEQYF. The nucleotide sequence is TGTGCCAGCAGTCCCCAGACTTCATACGAGCAGTACTTC.